Detailed here is one TCR beta chain. The data belong to a study of glioma-infiltrating T cells after dendritic cell vaccination. The wider study: Patients received autologous tumor lysate-pulsed dendritic cell vaccination between about 2002 and 2012.

Germline V lookup: CDR1 SGHNT, CDR2 YENEEA. V lost 5 bases to trimming and J lost 5 bases, with 18 bases between them. CDR3 length equals 15 residues. None of the glioblastoma patients had an isocitrate dehydrogenase mutation. Blood PBMC samples: pre-vaccination, two weeks post third vaccination, and at tumor progression. The primer mix had 60 V beta and 13 J beta primers. Sequenced by immunoSEQ multiplex PCR; TCRdb stores in-frame clones only, minus some. The sample has roughly 98,000 clones; just over 85% are singletons. Sequencing was performed on blood, taken before dendritic cell vaccination. This clonotype was obtained from a human donor with glioblastoma. The gene calls are TRBV11-3 and TRBJ1-2; D might be TRBD1 (6 bases). The CDR3 is CASSPVGAGLYGYTF. The CDR3 coding sequence is TGTGCCAGCAGCCCGGTGGGGGCAGGCCTATATGGCTACACCTTC.